This entry lists 20 T cell receptor beta chains sequenced from one sample in a study of cytomegalovirus exposure and HLA in healthy donors. 13 Jbeta primers and 60 Vbeta primers were used for the PCR. Clones were read by immunoSEQ multiplex PCR, and TCRdb kept only the in-frame ones, dropping some. The data contain 160,000 or so clones, around 78% of them singletons. The sample consisted of PBMCs. The receptor source for this set is a woman between 40 and 50 years old in good health and CMV-seronegative.

This clone was seen once. This chain links TRBV19 with TRBJ1-5, with 7 bases identical to TRBD1. The CDR3 contains 15 residues. V shed 3 bases, J shed 7 bases, and the junction held 9 bases outside the gene matches. Germline CDR1 LNHDA, CDR2 SQIVND (reference sequence). The CDR3 DNA sequence: TGTGCCAGTAGTATCCAAAAGGGGGCCGGGCAGCCCCAGCATTTT. Translation: CASSIQKGAGQPQHF.

This sequence joins TRBV11-2 and TRBJ2-7; D is ambiguous. Germline CDR1 and CDR2: SGHAT and FQNNGV. CDR3 length: 12 residues. The V end lost 5 bases, the J end lost 0 bases, and 5 bases lay between the germline ends. The CDR3 protein is CASSVGSYEQYF. For the CDR3, the DNA is TGTGCCAGCAGCGTCGGCTCCTACGAGCAGTACTTC.

This chain links TRBV2 with TRBJ1-1, with TRBD1 matching over 7 bases. Trimming at V came to 1 base and at J to 4 bases, leaving 6 bases not matched to a gene. The length of the CDR3 is 15 residues. Germline CDR1 and CDR2: SNHLY and FYNNEI. This CDR3 reads CASSEEQGRITEAFF. Written as DNA, the CDR3 is TGTGCCAGCAGTGAAGAACAGGGGCGGATCACTGAAGCTTTCTTT.

A few counts support this clone. The chain has TRBV6-5 and TRBJ1-6, with TRBD1 as a possible D gene (6 bases). CDR3 length: 14 amino acids. The V gene lost 6 bases and the J gene lost 6 bases, with 12 bases spanning the gap. The V gene's germline CDR1 is MNHEY and CDR2 SVGAGI. As DNA, the CDR3 is TGTGCCAGCAGCCCCATGGGGGCTAATTCACCCCTCCACTTT. Its protein product is CASSPMGANSPLHF.

The chain joins TRBV9 to TRBJ2-3; D gene ambiguous. The germline V and J ends were trimmed by 0 bases and 7 bases, with 15 bases remaining between them. The CDR3 has 15 amino acids. Germline assignment: CDR1 SGDLS and CDR2 YYNGEE. The CDR3 coding sequence is TGTGCCAGCAGCGTAGAATTGTTAGCTCCGAATACGCAGTATTTT. This codes for CASSVELLAPNTQYF.

The V gene is TRBV19, the J gene TRBJ1-5; D is undetermined. The CDR3 consists of 13 residues. CDR1 and CDR2 (germline): LNHDA, SQIVND (reference sequence). Trimming pared 6 bases from V and 5 bases from J, leaving 11 bases between. The CDR3 spells CASSLGADQPQHF. CDR3 DNA sequence: TGTGCCAGTAGCCTCGGCGCGGATCAGCCCCAGCATTTT.

This chain joins TRBV6-6 and TRBJ2-3; 9 nucleotides align to TRBD2. Germline V gene sequence: CDR1 MNHNY, CDR2 SVGAGI (reference sequence). CDR3 size: 15 residues. Unmatched junction bases numbered 8, after V lost 4 bases and J lost 6 bases. Written as DNA, the CDR3 is TGTGCCAGCAGTTGGGGCGGGGGGGCCGGTGATACGCAGTATTTT. Residues: CASSWGGGAGDTQYF.

This clone was observed a single time. The chain is built from TRBV5-1 and TRBJ2-1; 11 nucleotides align to TRBD2. CDR1 and CDR2 from the germline V gene are SGHRS and YFSETQ. CDR3 length: 14 amino acids. J was trimmed by 9 bases and V by 4 bases; bases with no gene match: 6. CDR3 protein: CASSVLAGGGEQFF. The CDR3 region has the DNA TGCGCCAGCAGCGTCCTAGCGGGGGGAGGTGAGCAGTTCTTC.

This sequence joins TRBV18 and TRBJ1-2, with a weak D call TRBD1 (5 bases). Trimming cost V 10 bases and J 0 bases, with 12 bases left between them. The CDR3 is made up of 13 amino acids. Germline-derived CDR1 and CDR2 are KGHSH and LQKENI. CDR3 nucleotide sequence: TGTGCCACCGCTGCAGGGTCTAACTATGGCTACACCTTC. It codes for CATAAGSNYGYTF.

This chain joins TRBV5-4 and TRBJ2-7, with unresolved D. V was pared by 5 bases and J by 2 bases, with 17 bases between. CDR3 length equals 15 residues. Germline lookup yields CDR1 SGHNT and CDR2 YYREEE (reference sequence). CDR3 bases: TGTGCCAGCAGAACTTGGTTTACAGAACCCTACGAGCAGTACTTC. Protein product: CASRTWFTEPYEQYF.

The V call is TRBV7-9, the J call TRBJ2-6; D may be TRBD2 (7 bases). Looked up from germline, CDR1 is SEHNR and CDR2 is FQNEAQ (reference sequence). With 6 bases removed from V and 0 bases from J, the gap between germline ends came to 21 bases. The CDR3 sequence is 19 residues long. The CDR3 bases are TGTGCCAGCAGTTCACTGTCCGGGGGGCGGGCCTCTGGGGCCAACGTCCTGACTTTC. It encodes CASSSLSGGRASGANVLTF.

V usage is TRBV28 and J usage is TRBJ1-1; no clear D gene. The V and J ends lost 8 bases and 3 bases respectively, with 10 bases between them. CDR1 is MDHEN, CDR2 SYDVKM, per germline. This CDR3 region has 12 residues. CDR3 coding DNA: TGTGCCAGCCTAGACGGATACACTGAAGCTTTCTTT. This codes for CASLDGYTEAFF.

The chain carries TRBV2 and TRBJ2-3, with D perhaps matching TRBD1 (5 bases). Deletions cut 2 bases from V and 2 bases from J, with 17 bases between. In germline, CDR1 is SNHLY, CDR2 FYNNEI. CDR3 length equals 17 residues. The CDR3 reads CASSEMPGWGNTDTQYF. DNA for the CDR3: TGTGCCAGCAGTGAAATGCCCGGCTGGGGCAACACAGATACGCAGTATTTT.

The chain recombines TRBV18 with TRBJ1-2, with 12 bases lining up with TRBD1. V lost 3 bases to trimming and J lost 4 bases; unmatched junction nucleotides: 6. This CDR3 has 16 residues. CDR1 and CDR2 (germline): KGHSH, LQKENI. The CDR3 nucleotides read TGTGCCAGCTCACCTGCCGGGACAGGGGGCGTCTATGGCTACACCTTC. It is translated as CASSPAGTGGVYGYTF.

The chain is built from TRBV19 and TRBJ2-7; 9 nucleotides line up with TRBD2. Per germline, CDR1 LNHDA and CDR2 SQIVND (reference sequence). Losses at the gene ends were 3 bases for V and 7 bases for J; bases not matched to a gene: 10. This CDR3 spans 15 amino acids. The DNA of the CDR3 is TGTGCCAGTAGTATCCCAGCGGGGGGACGGCGAGAGCAGTACTTC. It encodes CASSIPAGGRREQYF.

The chain recombines TRBV18 with TRBJ1-1, with D unresolved. Per germline, CDR1 KGHSH and CDR2 LQKENI. The CDR3 totals 13 residues. V shed 4 bases and J shed 5 bases, with 11 bases lying between them. CDR3 nucleotide sequence: TGTGCCAGCTCACAATCCGAGAGGACTGAAGCTTTCTTT. Translated: CASSQSERTEAFF.

V gene TRBV25-1 combines with J gene TRBJ2-7; the D gene is possibly TRBD1 (6 bases). The CDR3 loop spans 18 amino acids. The V gene lost 6 bases and the J gene lost 2 bases, with 26 bases spanning the gap. Germline-derived CDR1 and CDR2 are MGHDK and SYGVNS. CDR3 nucleotide sequence: TGTGCCAGCAGGTCGCCAGGGGACGCCTTCGCTTCAACCTACGAGCAGTACTTC. Translating gives CASRSPGDAFASTYEQYF.

In its sample, this clone was seen a few times. This rearrangement joins TRBV5-1 to TRBJ2-1; 9 nucleotides agree with TRBD1. CDR1 is SGHRS, CDR2 YFSETQ, per germline. The CDR3 is 15 amino acids. Germline trimming cut 5 bases from V and 6 bases from J; bases unmatched to any gene: 9. CDR3 sequence (DNA): TGCGCCAGCAGTCCAGGACAGGGGATAGGCAATGAGCAGTTCTTC. Protein sequence: CASSPGQGIGNEQFF.

CDR3 region: CASSESPRTADPYEQYF. In nucleotides, the CDR3 is TGTGCCAGCAGTGAATCTCCGCGGACAGCAGACCCCTACGAGCAGTACTTC. This chain connects TRBV6-1 to TRBJ2-7; perhaps TRBD1 as D (6 bases). CDR1 and CDR2 from the germline V gene are MNHNS and SASEGT. With 2 bases removed from V and 2 bases from J, the gap between germline ends came to 19 bases. The CDR3 extends over 17 amino acids.

In nucleotides, the CDR3 is TGTGCCAGCAGCCGACCCAGCGGGGGACACTACGAGCAGTACTTC. Its translation: CASSRPSGGHYEQYF. This chain joins TRBV2 and TRBJ2-5; TRBD2 aligns across 8 bases. The J call may be faulty, since TRBJ2-7 better matches the DNA end. Looked up from germline, CDR1 is SNHLY and CDR2 is FYNNEI. This CDR3 has 15 residues.